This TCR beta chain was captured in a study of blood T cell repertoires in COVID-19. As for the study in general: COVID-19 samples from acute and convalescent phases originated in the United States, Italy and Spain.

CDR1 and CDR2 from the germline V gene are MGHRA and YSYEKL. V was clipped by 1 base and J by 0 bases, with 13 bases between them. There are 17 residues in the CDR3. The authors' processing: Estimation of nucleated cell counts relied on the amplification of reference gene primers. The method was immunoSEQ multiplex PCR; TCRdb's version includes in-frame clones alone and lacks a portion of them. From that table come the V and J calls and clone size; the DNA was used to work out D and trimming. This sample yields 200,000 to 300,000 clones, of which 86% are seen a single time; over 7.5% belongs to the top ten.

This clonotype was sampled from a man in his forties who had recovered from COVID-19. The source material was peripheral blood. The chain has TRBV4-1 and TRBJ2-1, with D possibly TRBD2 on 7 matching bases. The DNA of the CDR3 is TGCGCCAGCAGCCAAGTTTCGGGGGGCAGCTCCTACAATGAGCAGTTCTTC. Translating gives CASSQVSGGSSYNEQFF.